Shown below are 10 T cell receptor beta chains from a single sample sequenced in a study of T cells in Graves' hyperthyroidism and ophthalmopathy. Researchers took RNA transcripts and amplified the TCR beta CDR3 regions from them. TCR CDR3 regions were first amplified by RT-PCR with HTBI primers. TCRdb used MiXCR to reprocess the multiplex PCR reads, holding one entry per CDR3 protein. This sample has approximately 370,000 distinct CDR3 sequences, with roughly a sixth found just once. The sample taken for sequencing was blood. These receptors came from a woman in her twenties or thirties with Graves' hyperthyroidism that later progressed to Graves' ophthalmopathy.

At least ten counts were recorded for this clonotype. The chain carries TRBV7-9 and TRBJ1-6; 8 nucleotides align to TRBD1. After removal of 2 bases from V and 5 bases from J, the junction contained 2 bases not matched to a gene. This CDR3 is 15 amino acids long. CDR1 is SEHNR, CDR2 FQNEAQ, per germline (reference sequence). CDR3 residues: CASSLPGQDNSPLHF. The CDR3 DNA reads as TGTGCCAGCAGCTTACCGGGACAGGATAATTCACCCCTCCACTTT.

The rearrangement uses TRBV7-2 and TRBJ2-7, with a tentative D call TRBD1 (5 bases). CDR1 and CDR2 from the germline V gene are SGHTA and FQGNSA. V dropped 1 base and J dropped 5 bases, with 12 bases sitting between them. The CDR3 runs 14 residues. For the CDR3, the DNA is TGTGCCAGCAGCTTAGGTCCAGGGCCCAACGAGCAGTACTTC. Translation gives CASSLGPGPNEQYF.

This clonotype was found once. J is TRBJ1-1 and V is TRBV29-1; D call uncertain. The CDR3 length is 13 residues. Germline V lookup: CDR1 SQVTM, CDR2 ANQGSEA. Trimming took off 7 bases at V and 1 base at J, with 13 bases between the two ends. In nucleotides, the CDR3 is TGCAGCGCCTCTGCGGCAGAGAACACTGAAGCTTTCTTT. Translating it yields CSASAAENTEAFF.

The chain uses TRBV7-9 and TRBJ2-2; 8 positions match TRBD2. The CDR3 is made up of 16 amino acids. V dropped 3 bases and J dropped 6; count of bases not matched to a gene: 9. Germline V CDR1 and CDR2: SEHNR, FQNEAQ (reference sequence). CDR3 sequence (DNA): TGTGCCAGCAGCTTCACGCTTACTAGCGGACCCGGGGAGCTGTTTTTT. It codes for CASSFTLTSGPGELFF.

This clonotype was counted many times. The rearrangement joins TRBV20-1 to TRBJ2-1; TRBD2 matches 9 bases. This CDR3 is built from 14 residues. Trimming cost V 5 bases and J 8 bases; bases outside gene matches: 10. CDR1 and CDR2 (germline): DFQATT, SNEGSKA (reference sequence). CDR3 nucleotides: TGCAGTGCTGTCAAGCGGGAGGTCAGGTATGAGCAGTTCTTC. Its protein is CSAVKREVRYEQFF.

This clonotype was seen at least ten times. A much larger clone sits a single nucleotide away, making a read error possible. V and J are TRBV12-3 or TRBV12-4 and TRBJ2-1, with D unclear. Trimming removed 1 base at V and 8 bases at J, with 6 bases between. CDR3 size: 12 residues. In nucleotides, the CDR3 is TGTGCCAGCAGTTTAGGACGGGATGAGCAGTTCTTC. It translates to CASSLGRDEQFF.

This clonotype was detected a few times. V and J are TRBV5-5 and TRBJ2-2; TRBD1 or TRBD2 may be the D gene (5 bases each). Germline CDR1 and CDR2: SGHKS and YYEKEE (reference sequence). Between the trimmed V and J ends, which lost 4 bases and 0 bases, there was a span of 28 bases. The CDR3 has 21 amino acids. CDR3 coding DNA: TGTGCCAGCAGCCTCCGTCCGGGGACCCTCACAAAAGGCACGAACACCGGGGAGCTGTTTTTT. This translates into CASSLRPGTLTKGTNTGELFF.

This clonotype was seen ten or more times. As DNA, the CDR3 is TGTGCCATCAAGTCGGGACAGGGGGACTCTGAAGCTTTCTTT. Residues: CAIKSGQGDSEAFF. The rearrangement joins TRBV10-3 to TRBJ1-1, with 11 bases that match TRBD1. The germline CDR1 and CDR2 sequences are ENHRY and SYGVKD. V shed 7 bases and J 6 bases; nucleotides not matched to a gene: 7. The CDR3 totals 14 residues.

This clonotype was counted ten times or more. This sequence joins TRBV5-5 and TRBJ2-5, with D uncertain. Germline-derived CDR1 and CDR2 are SGHKS and YYEKEE (reference sequence). Trimming shortened V by 7 bases and J by 3 bases, and 13 bases separated the two germline ends. The CDR3 is made up of 13 amino acids. The CDR3 DNA is TGTGCCAGCCTCGAGGAAGGAGAAGAGACCCAGTACTTC. Amino acid sequence: CASLEEGEETQYF.

In this sample, this clonotype turned up many times. The rearrangement uses TRBV7-9 and TRBJ2-5; 8 bases map to TRBD1. J gave up 2 bases and V 2 bases, and 7 bases lay outside the gene matches. This CDR3 comprises 16 residues. Germline V gene data show CDR1 as SEHNR and CDR2 as FQNEAQ (reference sequence). CDR3 in amino acids: CASSLIMTGVQETQYF. CDR3 in DNA: TGTGCCAGCAGCTTAATTATGACAGGGGTTCAAGAGACCCAGTACTTC. Variable domain in full (rest from reference TRBV7-9 and TRBJ2-5): DTGVSQNPRHKITKRGQNVTFRCDPISEHNRLYWYRQTLGQGPEFLTYFQNEAQLEKSRLLSDRFSAERPKGSFSTLEIQRTEQGDSAMYLCASSLIMTGVQETQYFGPGTRLLVL.